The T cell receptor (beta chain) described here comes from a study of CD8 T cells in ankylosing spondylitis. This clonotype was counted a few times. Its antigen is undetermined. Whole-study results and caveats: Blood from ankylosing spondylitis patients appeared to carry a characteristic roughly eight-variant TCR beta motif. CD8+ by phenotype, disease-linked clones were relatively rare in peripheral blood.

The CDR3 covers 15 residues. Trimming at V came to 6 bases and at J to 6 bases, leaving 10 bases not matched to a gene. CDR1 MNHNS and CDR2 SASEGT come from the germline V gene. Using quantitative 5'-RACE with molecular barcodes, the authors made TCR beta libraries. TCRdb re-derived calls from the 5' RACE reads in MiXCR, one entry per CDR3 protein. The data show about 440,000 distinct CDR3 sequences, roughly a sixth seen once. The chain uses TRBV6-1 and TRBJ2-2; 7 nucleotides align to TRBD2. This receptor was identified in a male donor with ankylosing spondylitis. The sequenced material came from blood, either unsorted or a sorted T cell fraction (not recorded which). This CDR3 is CASSRPGLVPGELFF. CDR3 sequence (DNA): TGTGCCAGCAGCCGACCCGGACTAGTTCCCGGGGAGCTGTTTTTT.